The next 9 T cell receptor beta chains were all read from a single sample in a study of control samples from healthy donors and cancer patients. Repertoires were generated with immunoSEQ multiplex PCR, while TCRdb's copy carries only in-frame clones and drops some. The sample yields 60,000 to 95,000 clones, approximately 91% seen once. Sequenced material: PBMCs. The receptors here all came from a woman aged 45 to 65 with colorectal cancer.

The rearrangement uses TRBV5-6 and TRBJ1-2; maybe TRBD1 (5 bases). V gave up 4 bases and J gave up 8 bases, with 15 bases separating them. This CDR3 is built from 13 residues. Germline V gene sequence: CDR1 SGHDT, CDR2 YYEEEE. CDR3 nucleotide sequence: TGTGCCAGCAGCCCAGTAGGGGAAGAGGGCTACACCTTC. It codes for CASSPVGEEGYTF.

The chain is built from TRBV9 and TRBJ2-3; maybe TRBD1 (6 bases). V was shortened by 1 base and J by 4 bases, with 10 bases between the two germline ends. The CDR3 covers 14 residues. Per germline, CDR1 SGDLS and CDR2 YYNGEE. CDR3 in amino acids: CASSVSGDPDTQYF. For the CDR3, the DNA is TGTGCCAGCAGCGTATCAGGGGATCCAGATACGCAGTATTTT.

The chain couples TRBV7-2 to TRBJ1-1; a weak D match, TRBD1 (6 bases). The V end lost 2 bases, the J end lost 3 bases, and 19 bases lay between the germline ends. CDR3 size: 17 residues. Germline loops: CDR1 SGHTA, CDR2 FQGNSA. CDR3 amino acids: CASSLSWGRTADTEAFF. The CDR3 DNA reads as TGTGCCAGCAGCTTATCATGGGGGCGAACGGCCGACACTGAAGCTTTCTTT. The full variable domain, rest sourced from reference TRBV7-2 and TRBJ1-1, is GAGVSQSPSNKVTEKGKDVELRCDPISGHTALYWYRQSLGQGLEFLIYFQGNSAPDKSGLPSDRFSAERTGGSVSTLTIQRTQQEDSAVYLCASSLSWGRTADTEAFFGQGTRLTVV.

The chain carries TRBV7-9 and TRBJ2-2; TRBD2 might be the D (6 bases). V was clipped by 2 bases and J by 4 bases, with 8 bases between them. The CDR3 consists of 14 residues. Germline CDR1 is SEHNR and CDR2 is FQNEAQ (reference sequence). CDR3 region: CASSLWTTTGELFF. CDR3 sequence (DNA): TGTGCCAGCAGCTTATGGACTACCACCGGGGAGCTGTTTTTT.

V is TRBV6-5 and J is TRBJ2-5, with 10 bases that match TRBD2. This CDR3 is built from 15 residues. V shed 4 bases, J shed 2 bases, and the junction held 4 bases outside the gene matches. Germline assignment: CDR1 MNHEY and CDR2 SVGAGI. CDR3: CASSFLSGGQETQYF. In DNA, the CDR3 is TGTGCCAGCAGTTTTCTTAGCGGGGGGCAAGAGACCCAGTACTTC.

CDR3 amino acids: CASIRGGSYNEQFF. The CDR3, as DNA: TGTGCCAGTATACGGGGGGGCTCCTACAATGAGCAGTTCTTC. The chain has TRBV19 and TRBJ2-1; 8 bases map to TRBD2. J gave up 0 bases and V 7 bases, and 2 bases lay outside the gene matches. In germline, CDR1 is LNHDA, CDR2 SQIVND (reference sequence). CDR3 length: 14 residues. Looking up the rest from reference TRBV19 and TRBJ2-1 gives the full variable domain: DGGITQSPKYLFRKEGQNVTLSCEQNLNHDAMYWYRQDPGQGLRLIYYSQIVNDFQKGDIAEGYSVSREKKESFPLTVTSAQKNPTAFYLCASIRGGSYNEQFFGPGTRLTVL.

The CDR3 protein is CASTVQSSGNTIYF. The DNA of the CDR3 is TGTGCCAGCACCGTACAGAGCTCTGGAAACACCATATATTTT. The chain couples TRBV2 to TRBJ1-3; D remains unclear. Trimming took off 7 bases at V and 0 bases at J, with 10 bases between the two ends. Germline V CDR1 and CDR2: SNHLY, FYNNEI. The CDR3 totals 14 residues. Full variable domain (rest looked up from reference TRBV2 and TRBJ1-3): EPEVTQTPSHQVTQMGQEVILRCVPISNHLYFYWYRQILGQKVEFLVSFYNNEISEKSEIFDDQFSVERPDGSNFTLKIRSTKLEDSAMYFCASTVQSSGNTIYFGEGSWLTVV.

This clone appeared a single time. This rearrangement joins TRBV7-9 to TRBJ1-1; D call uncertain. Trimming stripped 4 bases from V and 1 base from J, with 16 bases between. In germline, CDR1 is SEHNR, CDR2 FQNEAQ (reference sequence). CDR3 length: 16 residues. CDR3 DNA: TGTGCCAGCAGCTCTATTCCCACTGGTGGGAACACTGAAGCTTTCTTT. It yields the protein CASSSIPTGGNTEAFF.

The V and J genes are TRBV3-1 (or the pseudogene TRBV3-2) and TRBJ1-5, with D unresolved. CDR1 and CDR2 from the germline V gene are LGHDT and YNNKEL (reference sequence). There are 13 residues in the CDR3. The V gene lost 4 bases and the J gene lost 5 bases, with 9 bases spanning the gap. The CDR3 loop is CASSPRTDQPQHF. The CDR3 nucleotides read TGTGCCAGCAGCCCCCGAACTGATCAGCCCCAGCATTTT.